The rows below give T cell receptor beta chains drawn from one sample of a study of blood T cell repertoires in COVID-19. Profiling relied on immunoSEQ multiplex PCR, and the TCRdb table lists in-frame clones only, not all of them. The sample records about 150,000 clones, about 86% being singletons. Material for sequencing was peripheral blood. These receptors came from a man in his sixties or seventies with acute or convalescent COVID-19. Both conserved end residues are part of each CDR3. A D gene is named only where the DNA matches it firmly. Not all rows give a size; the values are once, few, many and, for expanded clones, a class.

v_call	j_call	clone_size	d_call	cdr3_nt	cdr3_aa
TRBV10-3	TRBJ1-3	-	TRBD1	TGTGCCACCTCCCCGACAGGGAGTGGAAACACCATATATTTT	CATSPTGSGNTIYF
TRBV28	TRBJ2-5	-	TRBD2	TGTGCCAGCAGTTCAGTAAGGGCCGGGACTAGGGAAGAGACCCAGTACTTC	CASSSVRAGTREETQYF
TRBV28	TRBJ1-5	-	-	TGTGCCAGCAGTTTGCCTCAGGGATATAGCAATCAGCCCCAGCATTTT	CASSLPQGYSNQPQHF
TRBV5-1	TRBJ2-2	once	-	TGCGCCAGCAGCTTGGAGGCTAGCGGGGAGCTGTTTTTT	CASSLEASGELFF
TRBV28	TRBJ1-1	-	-	TGTGCCAGCAGAGAGGACAGTTTTGAAGCTTTCTTT	CASREDSFEAFF
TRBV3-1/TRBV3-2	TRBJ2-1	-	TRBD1	TGTGCCAGCAGTCGACAGGGCAATGAGCAGTTCTTC	CASSRQGNEQFF
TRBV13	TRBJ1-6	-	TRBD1	TGTGCCAGCAGCCCCTGGACAGGGGAAACGAATTCACCCCTCCACTTT	CASSPWTGETNSPLHF
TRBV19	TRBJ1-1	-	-	TGTGCCAGTAGTCAGGCGCCCTACGGTGAAGCTTTCTTT	CASSQAPYGEAFF
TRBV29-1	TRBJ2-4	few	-	TGCAGCGTTGTTAGCGGAGGGCCCCTAGCCAAAAACATTCAGTACTTC	CSVVSGGPLAKNIQYF
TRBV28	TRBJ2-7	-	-	TGTGCCAGCAGTTTAGGAGGCGAGCAGTACTTC	CASSLGGEQYF
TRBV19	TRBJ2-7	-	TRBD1	TGTGCCAGTAGTAGACAGGGGGCGGTCTACGAGCAGTACTTC	CASSRQGAVYEQYF
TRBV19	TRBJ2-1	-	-	TGTGCCAGTAGTATTGAGGACATGACCTACAATGAGCAGTTCTTC	CASSIEDMTYNEQFF
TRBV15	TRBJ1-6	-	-	TGTGCCACCAGCAAGGAGAGCTCCTATAATTCACCCCTCCACTTT	CATSKESSYNSPLHF
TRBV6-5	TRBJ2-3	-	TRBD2	TGTGCCAGCAGTCCGGGACTAGCGGTCACAGATACGCAGTATTTT	CASSPGLAVTDTQYF
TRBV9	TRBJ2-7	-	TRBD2	TGTGCCAGCAGCGTAGCTAGCGGGAGTACCTACGAGCAGTACTTC	CASSVASGSTYEQYF
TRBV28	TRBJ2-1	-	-	TGTGCCAGCAGTTTAGACAGATACAATGAGCAGTTCTTC	CASSLDRYNEQFF
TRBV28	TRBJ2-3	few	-	TGTGCCAGCAGTTTCCCCGCGGATACGCAGTATTTT	CASSFPADTQYF
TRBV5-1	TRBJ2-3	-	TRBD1	TGCGCCAGCAGCTCGGCCCCGGGACAGGGCGGTGATACGCAGTATTTT	CASSSAPGQGGDTQYF
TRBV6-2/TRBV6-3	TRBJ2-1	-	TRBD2	TGTGCCAGCAGTCCACTAGCGGGACTGGGGGATGAGCAGTTCTTC	CASSPLAGLGDEQFF
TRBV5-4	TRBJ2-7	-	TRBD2	TGTGCCAGCAGCTTGGCCACTAGCGGATACGAGCAGTACTTC	CASSLATSGYEQYF
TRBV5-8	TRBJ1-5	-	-	TGTGCCAGCAGCCCCTTGGGCGGGAACAATCAGCCCCAGCATTTT	CASSPLGGNNQPQHF
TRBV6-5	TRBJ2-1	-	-	TGTGCCAGCAGTTTGATGGGCCGGTGGGATGAGCAGTTCTTC	CASSLMGRWDEQFF
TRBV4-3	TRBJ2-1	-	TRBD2	TGCGCCAGCAGCCAAGACTTAATACTAGCGGGACGTGAGCAGTTCTTC	CASSQDLILAGREQFF
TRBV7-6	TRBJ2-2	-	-	TGTGCCAGCAGCTTAGATGGGGGGACGAACACCGGGGAGCTGTTTTTT	CASSLDGGTNTGELFF
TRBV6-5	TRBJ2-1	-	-	TGTGCCAGCAGGCCACTAGCAGGCGGGGAGTTCTTC	CASRPLAGGEFF
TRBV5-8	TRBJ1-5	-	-	TGTGCCAGCAGCCGTGATATTCAGGGGAGGCCCCAGCATTTT	CASSRDIQGRPQHF
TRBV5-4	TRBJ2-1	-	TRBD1	TGTGCCAGCAGCTTGGGGATGTCGGGACAGGGCCTCTACAATGAGCAGTTCTTC	CASSLGMSGQGLYNEQFF
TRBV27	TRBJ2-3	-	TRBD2	TGTGCCAGCAGTCGGACTAGCGGGAGAACAGATACGCAGTATTTT	CASSRTSGRTDTQYF